This T cell receptor (beta chain) is from a study of neurological immune-mediated disorders. Findings and caveats of the study: It was the repertoires of 18 of 34 multiple sclerosis patients that phylogenetic grouping placed in one related-CDR3 cluster, which is a possible signature.

This clonotype was seen only a few times. Its antigen is not identified. In TCRdb, the 5' RACE reads were re-called with MiXCR into one record per CDR3 protein. The sample gives about 21,000 distinct CDR3 sequences, roughly 17% of which show up once; roughly 7% is in the top ten. This clonotype originated in a woman between 18 and 30 years old with multiple sclerosis. Sequencing used CD8+ T cells from blood.

CDR3 sequence reads: CAWTTGKNTEAFF. CDR3 in DNA: TGTGCCTGGACTACAGGCAAGAACACTGAAGCTTTCTTT. The chain has TRBV30 and TRBJ1-1; TRBD1 might be the D (5 bases). CDR1 and CDR2 from the germline V gene are GTSNPN and SVGIG (reference sequence). The CDR3 loop spans 13 amino acids. Trimming pared 4 bases from V and 1 base from J, leaving 10 bases between.